Below, 29 T cell receptor beta chains from the same sample are listed, as sequenced in a study of memory CD4+ T cells and cytomegalovirus serostatus. The sort gate was single viable CD3+CD4+CD8-CD45RO+ cells for memory CD4+ T cells. TCRdb keeps only in-frame clones here, not all; method: immunoSEQ multiplex PCR. The sample carries roughly 60,000 clones, about 81% recorded once. Sequencing used memory CD4+ T cells from blood. Receptor source: an adult in good health and CMV-seronegative.

The genes are TRBV19 and TRBJ2-7, with 9 positions matching TRBD1. CDR1 LNHDA and CDR2 SQIVND come from the germline V gene (reference sequence). V gave up 7 bases and J gave up 5 bases; unmatched junction bases: 9. This CDR3 is 14 amino acids long. CDR3 residues: CASNQPGQGNEQYF. The CDR3 bases are TGTGCCAGTAATCAACCGGGACAGGGTAACGAGCAGTACTTC.

This clone was counted once. The chain carries TRBV7-9 and TRBJ1-5; D possibly corresponds to TRBD1 (6 bases). The CDR3 sequence is 16 residues long. Germline lookup yields CDR1 SEHNR and CDR2 FQNEAQ (reference sequence). V was pared by 6 bases and J by 2 bases, with 17 bases between. CDR3 in DNA: TGTGCCAGCAGTTCTATACAGGGAAGTGGCAATCAGCCCCAGCATTTT. Protein product: CASSSIQGSGNQPQHF.

The V gene is TRBV27, the J gene TRBJ2-7; TRBD2 is a possible D gene (6 bases). CDR1 is MNHEY, CDR2 SMNVEV, per germline (reference sequence). The CDR3 is 15 amino acids. With 2 bases removed from V and 1 base from J, the gap between germline ends came to 12 bases. CDR3 protein: CASSLGRGWSYEQYF. The CDR3, as DNA: TGTGCCAGCAGTTTAGGCCGGGGGTGGTCCTACGAGCAGTACTTC.

The chain links TRBV19 to TRBJ1-2, with no clear D. Trimming stripped 7 bases from V and 0 bases from J, with 15 bases between. The CDR3 loop spans 15 amino acids. Per germline, CDR1 LNHDA and CDR2 SQIVND (reference sequence). The CDR3 region has the DNA TGTGCCAGTATACCCCGCAGCGGAGCTAACTATGGCTACACCTTC. This encodes CASIPRSGANYGYTF.

The chain carries TRBV11-2 and TRBJ2-5; D unresolved. Per the germline V gene, CDR1 is SGHAT and CDR2 is FQNNGV. The length of the CDR3 is 14 residues. The germline V and J ends were trimmed by 3 bases and 5 bases, with 13 bases remaining between them. The CDR3 spells CASSLMTSWETQYF. The CDR3 bases are TGTGCCAGCAGCTTGATGACGTCGTGGGAGACCCAGTACTTC.

The CDR3 sequence: CASSLVNTQYF. CDR3 nucleotides: TGTGCCAGCAGCTTGGTCAATACGCAGTATTTT. The V and J genes are TRBV5-4 and TRBJ2-3; no firm D call. Germline V gives CDR1 SGHNT, CDR2 YYREEE (reference sequence). With 0 bases removed from V and 7 bases from J, the gap between germline ends came to 3 bases. The CDR3 has 11 amino acids.

This chain uses TRBV7-2 with TRBJ1-2; a weak D match, TRBD1 (6 bases). The V and J ends lost 4 bases and 8 bases respectively, with 14 bases between them. Germline CDR1 SGHTA, CDR2 FQGNSA. The CDR3 has 13 amino acids. The CDR3 nucleotides read TGTGCCAGCAGCTCCAGGGGTTTTCGGGGCTACACCTTC. Amino acid sequence: CASSSRGFRGYTF.

The CDR3 sequence is CASSLAGPAGYGYTF. The DNA of the CDR3 is TGTGCCAGCAGCTTGGCCGGGCCGGCGGGGTATGGCTACACCTTC. This chain links TRBV6-4 with TRBJ1-2, with D unresolved. The length of the CDR3 is 15 residues. The germline CDR1 and CDR2 sequences are MRHNA and SNTAGT. Trimming took off 6 bases at V and 5 bases at J, with 19 bases between the two ends.

The V call is TRBV7-9, the J call TRBJ2-2; 7 nucleotides agree with TRBD1. The CDR3 loop spans 13 amino acids. Per germline, CDR1 SEHNR and CDR2 FQNEAQ (reference sequence). V was clipped by 2 bases and J by 7 bases; unmatched bases: 1. The CDR3 sequence is CASSLTGVGELFF. CDR3 in DNA: TGTGCCAGCAGCTTAACAGGGGTCGGGGAGCTGTTTTTT.

The chain recombines TRBV7-3 with TRBJ2-5; TRBD1 matches 7 bases. This CDR3 comprises 15 residues. Germline trimming cut 5 bases from V and 4 bases from J; bases unmatched to any gene: 10. Germline V gene data show CDR1 as SGHTA and CDR2 as FQGTGA. The CDR3 sequence is CASSRLGTEGETQYF. The CDR3 region has the DNA TGTGCCAGCAGCCGTTTAGGGACAGAGGGAGAGACCCAGTACTTC.

This chain uses TRBV19 with TRBJ2-3; D is unclear. From germline, CDR1 is LNHDA and CDR2 SQIVND (reference sequence). V dropped 5 bases and J dropped 6 bases, with 9 bases sitting between them. CDR3 length equals 12 residues. The CDR3 DNA reads TGTGCCAGTAGTCCTGGCTGGGATACGCAGTATTTT. It specifies CASSPGWDTQYF.

The chain uses TRBV6-5 and TRBJ2-7, with TRBD2 matching over 8 bases. The CDR3 has 16 residues. CDR1 and CDR2 (germline): MNHEY, SVGAGI. V lost 2 bases, J lost 0 bases, and 6 bases stayed unmatched. The CDR3 loop is CASSYTSSGNSYEQYF. CDR3 DNA: TGTGCCAGCAGTTACACCAGTAGCGGGAACTCCTACGAGCAGTACTTC.

This clone has a single count. The J gene is TRBJ1-1, the V gene TRBV28; D remains ambiguous. Germline CDR1 and CDR2: MDHEN and SYDVKM. The CDR3 loop spans 15 amino acids. Trimming cost V 6 bases and J 4 bases, with 18 bases left between them. CDR3 DNA: TGTGCCAGCAGCACGCATGGAATTTGGGGCACTGAAGCTTTCTTT. Translated, it gives CASSTHGIWGTEAFF.

The gene calls are TRBV11-2 and TRBJ2-1, with 14 nucleotides matching TRBD2. The CDR3 loop spans 16 amino acids. After removal of 2 bases from V and 5 bases from J, the junction contained 2 bases not matched to a gene. Germline lookup yields CDR1 SGHAT and CDR2 FQNNGV. The CDR3 region is CASSLWTSGRNNEQFF. The DNA for the CDR3 is TGTGCCAGCAGCTTATGGACTAGCGGGAGGAACAATGAGCAGTTCTTC.

This chain links TRBV7-9 with TRBJ1-1; 10 bases are a match to TRBD1. CDR1 SEHNR and CDR2 FQNEAQ come from the germline V gene (reference sequence). The CDR3 loop spans 15 amino acids. V trimming: 5 bases; J trimming: 10 bases; junction bases outside the gene matches: 13. CDR3 sequence: CASSSGTGASARAFF. The CDR3 bases are TGTGCCAGCAGCAGTGGGACAGGGGCGTCCGCGAGAGCTTTCTTT.

The genes are TRBV18 and TRBJ1-1, with TRBD1 as a possible D gene (6 bases). With 3 bases removed from V and 6 bases from J, the gap between germline ends came to 17 bases. Germline lookup yields CDR1 KGHSH and CDR2 LQKENI. The CDR3 is 15 amino acids. DNA of the CDR3: TGTGCCAGCTCACCCCGCGTGGGCAGGGGAGCTGAAGCTTTCTTT. It is translated as CASSPRVGRGAEAFF.

V gene TRBV27 combines with J gene TRBJ1-4; TRBD1 might be the D (6 bases). The CDR3 has 14 residues. Germline V gene lookup returns CDR1 MNHEY and CDR2 SMNVEV (reference sequence). V was pared by 6 bases and J by 8 bases, with 16 bases between. CDR3 sequence reads: CASRGAGVGEKLFF. The CDR3 DNA is TGTGCCAGCAGGGGGGCAGGGGTCGGGGAAAAACTGTTTTTT.

The CDR3 sequence: CASSTGTASANYGYTF. As DNA, the CDR3 is TGTGCCAGCAGCACCGGGACAGCCTCAGCTAACTATGGCTACACCTTC. This chain joins TRBV14 and TRBJ1-2; TRBD1 matches 7 bases. CDR1 SGHDN and CDR2 FVKESK come from the germline V gene. The junction had 9 bases not matched to a gene; V was cut back by 5 bases and J by 0 bases. The CDR3 length is 16 residues.

This chain connects TRBV29-1 to TRBJ2-5, with D possibly being TRBD2 (5 bases). The CDR3 totals 13 residues. Between the trimmed V and J ends, which lost 2 bases and 1 base, there was a span of 8 bases. Germline V gives CDR1 SQVTM, CDR2 ANQGSEA. The CDR3 loop is CSVERTPQETQYF. CDR3 nucleotides: TGCAGCGTTGAAAGGACTCCCCAAGAGACCCAGTACTTC.

CDR3 coding DNA: TGTGCCAGCAGATACTCAGCGGGAGGGGGCAATGAGCAGTTCTTC. Translation gives CASRYSAGGGNEQFF. The genes are TRBV27 and TRBJ2-1, with 10 bases matching TRBD2. V was clipped by 6 bases and J by 6 bases; unmatched bases: 8. The CDR3 has 15 residues. Germline V gene lookup returns CDR1 MNHEY and CDR2 SMNVEV (reference sequence).

The chain couples TRBV19 to TRBJ2-3; D uncertain. The CDR3 covers 16 residues. Per germline, CDR1 LNHDA and CDR2 SQIVND (reference sequence). Trimming took 5 bases from V and 1 from J, leaving 16 bases between them. The CDR3 DNA is TGTGCCAGTAGTGGGTCTACTCGGTCTGGCACAGATACGCAGTATTTT. Its translation: CASSGSTRSGTDTQYF.

This chain connects TRBV5-6 to TRBJ2-7; 7 bases agree with TRBD1. The ends lost 2 bases at V and 2 bases at J; junction bases unmatched: 4. The CDR3 extends over 14 amino acids. Germline CDR1 is SGHDT and CDR2 is YYEEEE. The CDR3 sequence: CASSLLQGTYEQYF. CDR3 DNA: TGTGCCAGCAGCTTACTACAGGGGACCTACGAGCAGTACTTC.

The rearrangement links TRBV5-1 to TRBJ2-7; D may be TRBD1 (6 bases). CDR1 SGHRS and CDR2 YFSETQ come from the germline V gene. This CDR3 is 13 amino acids long. The V end lost 7 bases, the J end lost 6 bases, and 17 bases lay between the germline ends. CDR3 sequence reads: CASGGRGIGEQYF. In DNA form, the CDR3 reads TGCGCCAGCGGGGGTAGGGGGATCGGCGAGCAGTACTTC.

The chain has TRBV15 and TRBJ2-1; D possibly corresponds to TRBD1 (5 bases). V lost 0 bases and J lost 7, with 16 bases in between. This CDR3 is built from 16 residues. Germline CDR1 LNHNV, CDR2 YYDKDF (reference sequence). The DNA for the CDR3 is TGTGCCACCAGCAGAGATTTAGGGGAAAGTAATAATGAGCAGTTCTTC. It encodes CATSRDLGESNNEQFF.

V gene TRBV15 combines with J gene TRBJ2-3; D might be TRBD2 (5 bases). CDR3 size: 16 residues. From germline, CDR1 is LNHNV and CDR2 YYDKDF (reference sequence). V dropped 0 bases and J dropped 1 base, with 11 bases sitting between them. Here the CDR3 reads CATSRDRLGGTDTQYF. CDR3 DNA: TGTGCCACCAGCAGAGATCGTTTGGGAGGCACAGATACGCAGTATTTT.

The rearrangement links TRBV7-9 to TRBJ2-7, with a possible D match to TRBD1 (5 bases). V lost 7 bases and J lost 0, with 13 bases in between. The CDR3 spans 14 residues. Germline loops: CDR1 SEHNR, CDR2 FQNEAQ (reference sequence). The CDR3: CASMYTGASYEQYF. The CDR3 nucleotides are TGTGCCAGCATGTATACAGGTGCCTCCTACGAGCAGTACTTC.

The chain has TRBV5-5 and TRBJ2-5; 7 nucleotides match TRBD1. V lost 0 bases, J lost 3 bases, and 11 bases stayed unmatched. The CDR3 covers 17 residues. Germline V lookup: CDR1 SGHKS, CDR2 YYEKEE (reference sequence). CDR3 sequence: CASSLVTGLTSKETQYF. DNA for the CDR3: TGTGCCAGCAGCTTGGTGACAGGGCTTACATCAAAAGAGACCCAGTACTTC.

This clone appeared a single time. V is TRBV30 and J is TRBJ2-3; D assignment may be TRBD1 or TRBD2 (5 bases each). The V gene's germline CDR1 is GTSNPN and CDR2 SVGIG (reference sequence). V dropped 2 bases and J dropped 6 bases, with 15 bases sitting between them. The CDR3 runs to 14 residues. The DNA of the CDR3 is TGTGCCTGGAGTTTGGGACCTCCCGTTGATACGCAGTATTTT. It is translated as CAWSLGPPVDTQYF.

The chain joins TRBV27 to TRBJ2-7; 7 bases match TRBD2. Germline V gene sequence: CDR1 MNHEY, CDR2 SMNVEV (reference sequence). V lost 8 bases and J lost 2; bases outside the gene matches: 6. The CDR3 runs to 13 residues. CDR3 in DNA: TGTGCCAGCGCACCCGGGACTACCTACGAGCAGTACTTC. Its protein product is CASAPGTTYEQYF.